Presented here are 14 T cell receptor beta chains from one specimen sequenced in a study of neoadjuvant anti-PD-1 for oral cavity cancer (dated by TCRdb to about 2021). The library relied on the immunoSEQ multiplex PCR assay. TCRdb stores this immuneACCESS table with in-frame sequences only. Part of the clones is absent; in the studies checked, under half of the shortfall reflects unresolved V genes, and no reason is known for the rest. For this sample there are over 14,000 clones; more than 65% appear just once. Less than 3% of the sample rests with the top ten. The time point label corresponds to: before neoadjuvant nivolumab. The material was PBMCs, obtained before nivolumab (anti-PD-1) treatment. These receptors were taken from a person aged 40 to 85 with oral cavity squamous cell carcinoma.

This sequence joins TRBV7-6 and TRBJ1-4, with a tentative D call TRBD1 (6 bases). The germline V gene has CDR1 SGHVS and CDR2 FNYEAQ. CDR3 length: 17 residues. Trimming stripped 0 bases from V and 1 base from J, with 12 bases between. In DNA form, the CDR3 reads TGTGCCAGCAGCTTAGCCCTGGGGGCGGAAACTAATGAAAAACTGTTTTTT. It is translated as CASSLALGAETNEKLFF.

This chain links TRBV23-1 with TRBJ2-2; 15 bases line up with TRBD2. TRBV23-1 carries the ORF label, with uncertain function. V dropped 0 bases and J dropped 3; count of bases not matched to a gene: 8. The CDR3 length is 20 residues. The CDR3 bases are TGCGCCAGCAGTCAATCGGAGGCGGGACTAGCGGGAGGCTACACCGGGGAGCTGTTTTTT. The encoded protein is CASSQSEAGLAGGYTGELFF.

The chain recombines TRBV7-2 with TRBJ2-7; D ambiguous. The germline V gene has CDR1 SGHTA and CDR2 FQGNSA. V lost 3 bases to trimming and J lost 2 bases, with 11 bases between them. The length of the CDR3 is 14 residues. The CDR3 here is CASSFLPRTYEQYF. DNA for the CDR3: TGTGCCAGCAGCTTCCTTCCGCGGACCTACGAGCAGTACTTC.

This clone showed up just a few times. V and J are TRBV19 and TRBJ1-1; no reliable D call. The CDR3 totals 12 residues. CDR1 is LNHDA and CDR2 is SQIVND in the germline V gene (reference sequence). Trimming took off 5 bases at V and 11 bases at J, with 15 bases between the two ends. CDR3 coding DNA: TGTGCCAGTAGTCCCCGTGGCCTTGGGGCTTTCTTT. It translates to CASSPRGLGAFF.

The chain links TRBV7-9 to TRBJ2-2; D not certain. The CDR3 has 13 residues. The V gene lost 1 base and the J gene lost 5 bases, with 5 bases spanning the gap. Germline values: CDR1 SEHNR, CDR2 FQNEAQ (reference sequence). As DNA, the CDR3 is TGTGCCAGCAGCTTAGGATGGACCGGGGAGCTGTTTTTT. Protein sequence: CASSLGWTGELFF. Filled out from reference TRBV7-9 and TRBJ2-2, the complete variable domain reads DTGVSQNPRHKITKRGQNVTFRCDPISEHNRLYWYRQTLGQGPEFLTYFQNEAQLEKSRLLSDRFSAERPKGSFSTLEIQRTEQGDSAMYLCASSLGWTGELFFGEGSRLTVL.

This chain uses TRBV27 with TRBJ2-1; unclear D gene. Per the germline V gene, CDR1 is MNHEY and CDR2 is SMNVEV (reference sequence). V was cut by 0 bases and J by 4 bases, with 4 bases left in between. CDR3 length: 13 residues. CDR3 nucleotide sequence: TGTGCCAGCAGTTTATCGGATTACAATGAGCAGTTCTTC. This encodes CASSLSDYNEQFF.

The chain employs TRBV5-5 and TRBJ2-1; weak D call: TRBD1 (6 bases). Germline loops: CDR1 SGHKS, CDR2 YYEKEE (reference sequence). The CDR3 has 15 residues. With 0 bases removed from V and 2 bases from J, the gap between germline ends came to 9 bases. This CDR3 reads CASSLEGVPYNEQFF. The CDR3 DNA sequence: TGTGCCAGCAGCTTGGAGGGGGTCCCCTACAATGAGCAGTTCTTC.

The chain joins TRBV4-1 to TRBJ1-3; no clear D. CDR3 length: 15 amino acids. Germline V gene sequence: CDR1 MGHRA, CDR2 YSYEKL. The V end was cut by 3 bases, the J end by 0 bases, with 9 bases between. CDR3 in amino acids: CASSHGRFSGNTIYF. The CDR3 DNA reads TGCGCCAGCAGCCACGGACGGTTCTCTGGAAACACCATATATTTT.

The J gene is TRBJ2-5, the V gene TRBV29-1; TRBD2 aligns across 8 bases. From germline, CDR1 is SQVTM and CDR2 ANQGSEA. V lost 7 bases and J lost 4; bases outside the gene matches: 11. The CDR3 runs 14 residues. CDR3 DNA: TGCAGCGCCGTAATTAGCGGGAACCCAGAGACCCAGTACTTC. This encodes CSAVISGNPETQYF.

The CDR3 here is CASSYHRDKGTAGELFF. The CDR3 region has the DNA TGTGCCAGCAGCTATCACCGGGACAAGGGTACCGCCGGGGAGCTGTTTTTT. This sequence joins TRBV7-6 and TRBJ2-2, with TRBD1 as a possible D gene (6 bases). Trimming stripped 4 bases from V and 6 bases from J, with 21 bases between. The CDR3 has 17 amino acids. Germline V CDR1 and CDR2: SGHVS, FNYEAQ.

This chain connects TRBV11-1 to TRBJ1-4; no clear D. The CDR3 has 15 amino acids. V was shortened by 5 bases and J by 4 bases, with 14 bases between the two germline ends. Per germline, CDR1 SGHAT and CDR2 FQDESV (reference sequence). CDR3 sequence reads: CASSRPGGDNEKLFF. The DNA for the CDR3 is TGTGCCAGCAGCAGGCCGGGCGGAGATAATGAAAAACTGTTTTTT.

The chain carries TRBV5-1 and TRBJ2-3; weak D call: TRBD2 (6 bases). The germline V gene encodes CDR1 SGHRS and CDR2 YFSETQ. V dropped 1 base and J dropped 2 bases, with 11 bases sitting between them. The CDR3 runs 15 residues. The DNA of the CDR3 is TGCGCCAGCAGCTTGTTGCGGGGACCCACAGATACGCAGTATTTT. Protein sequence: CASSLLRGPTDTQYF.

This clone was counted a few times. V and J are TRBV28 and TRBJ1-2; 7 bases agree with TRBD1. There are 16 residues in the CDR3. The germline V gene has CDR1 MDHEN and CDR2 SYDVKM. Trimming cost V 3 bases and J 2 bases; bases outside gene matches: 9. The CDR3 nucleotides are TGTGCCAGCAGTTTGGTATTAAACAGGGGCAACTATGGCTACACCTTC. It translates to CASSLVLNRGNYGYTF.

The genes are TRBV2 and TRBJ2-3; 9 nucleotides match TRBD2. The CDR3 totals 17 residues. CDR1 and CDR2 (germline): SNHLY, FYNNEI. Trimming took 6 bases from V and 2 from J; bases not matched to a gene: 12. CDR3: CASRYTGLAIDTDTQYF. CDR3 coding DNA: TGTGCCAGCAGGTATACAGGACTAGCGATTGACACAGATACGCAGTATTTT.